This TCR beta chain was identified during a study of blood T cells in healthy people across ages. Each donor gave ten milliliters of peripheral blood. Between the trimmed V and J ends, which lost 5 bases and 5 bases, there was a span of 17 bases. This CDR3 contains 15 residues. Germline V gene sequence: CDR1 SGHTA, CDR2 FQGNSA. The second PCR ran roughly 6 to 12 cycles with a sample-barcoded 5' primer and J-beta primers. A template-switch adaptor that had 12 random nucleotides put a tag on each cDNA molecule. Using its own MiXCR run on the 5' RACE reads, TCRdb lists one record per CDR3 protein. The sample shows more than 800,000 distinct CDR3 sequences, under 35% of them seen only once. This clonotype turned up a few times.

This clonotype was obtained from a woman of 80 years or more in good health. The chain has TRBV7-2 and TRBJ2-3; D might be TRBD2 (7 bases). Sequencing input: blood. The CDR3 here is CASSRAGGARDTQYF. The CDR3, as DNA: TGTGCCAGCAGCAGAGCTGGGGGGGCTCGAGATACGCAGTATTTT.